This T cell receptor (beta chain) was observed in a study of shared clonotypes between healthy human individuals. Several immunoSEQ 96-well plates shared each subset's DNA, each plate a replicate. Profiling relied on immunoSEQ multiplex PCR, and the TCRdb table lists in-frame clones only, not all of them. Here the sample spans about 2.1 million clones, roughly 93% being singletons. In the naive CD8 group, cells lacked CD45RO and were positively selected for CCR7, so terminally differentiated effector memory CD45RA+ cells were left out. Turning to this clone: The identical CDR3 is also encoded by other nucleotide sequences in the sample.

With 5 bases clipped from V and 3 bases from J, the junction kept 5 bases outside the gene matches. Germline CDR1 reads SGHAT; CDR2 reads FQNNGV. This CDR3 spans 16 amino acids. Sequencing used naive CD8+ T cells from PBMCs. The TCR originated in a man aged 18 to 29 in good health. Some clones in this sample may be carry-over from other donors' samples. The J gene is TRBJ2-3, the V gene TRBV11-2; 13 bases match TRBD2. For the CDR3, the DNA is TGTGCCAGCAGCGAGGGACTAGCGGGATCGACAGATACGCAGTATTTT. Translated: CASSEGLAGSTDTQYF.